The source of this T cell receptor (beta chain) is a study of cytomegalovirus exposure and HLA in healthy donors (TCRdb year 2017). Study-wide context: An earlier analysis of under 600 of the donors reported 250 to 300 Gb of sequence data and 117 million unique TCR beta sequences from about 179 million T cells. Approximately 310 gigabases of sequencing data and 70 million to 100 million unique TCR sequences were included in an early release covering about 620 HLA-typed donors. The genetic ancestry cluster associated with self-reported Caucasian donors included roughly four fifths of the roughly 390 genotyped donors. The study aimed to test whether cataloging public T cell receptors could reveal signatures of past pathogen exposure. Using immunosequencing, the study profiled T cell repertoires from 500 to 800 subjects and related those repertoires to cytomegalovirus serostatus. In addition to the first cohort of roughly 670 subjects, a separate validation cohort of about 120 different subjects was used. To predict cytomegalovirus infection status, the study brought together high-throughput TCR immunosequencing, statistical association of individual TCRs with disease status, and machine learning. To study patterns of TCR occurrence, a later analysis re-analyzed previously published TCR beta repertoires from hundreds of donors and added high-resolution HLA genotyping. The later analysis used no new phenotypic data to find candidate immune exposures, relying instead on TCR beta sequences and their occurrence across donors. In an earlier analysis of over 550 of the donors, high-throughput TCR beta sequencing was used to judge whether each TCR beta V gene segment behaved as functional or pseudogenic. Alongside the repertoire data, information on donor age, sex, ethnicity and CMV serostatus was compiled. A later genetic analysis took genome-wide SNP genotypes for about 55% of the roughly 670 donors and used that subset as a discovery cohort. Every discovery cohort repertoire had been produced on one sequencing platform. Class I and class II HLA loci were covered by the typing at four-digit resolution. Typing coverage varied by locus: about 620-630 donors for A, B, C, DRB1 and DQB1; roughly 560 for DQA1; more than 600 for DPA1; fewer than 480 for DPB1. Because of strong linkage in the cohort, four to six DR-DQ haplotypes were treated as single units for association and clustering. Among roughly 370 genotyped donors of the cohort, an average of approximately 250,000 unique TCR beta nucleotide sequences were sequenced per donor, around 20% of them non-productive.

As regards this clone: There is no known antigen for this receptor. No quality values exist for individual bases; no much larger clone is one base distant.

V and J are trimmed by 3 bases and 3 bases, and the gene matches miss 3 bases of the junction. The CDR3 spans 15 residues, from the cysteine through the phenylalanine. Kept here is only the CDR3 DNA, which spans 45 bases and is read in frame from base 1. Looking up the germline V gene yields CDR1 KGHSH and CDR2 LQKENI. Preparation of the library involved the immunoSEQ multiplex PCR assay. For the multiplex PCR, a mixture combining 60 forward primers for TCR Vbeta segments and 13 reverse primers for TCR Jbeta segments was used. The CDR3 region of rearranged TCR beta genes was amplified from genomic DNA by a multiplex PCR assay. The amplified TCR beta libraries were sequenced on the Illumina HiSeq System as 87-base-pair reads. Per the original workflow: Across the 670 or so repertoires, a later analysis counted 80 million or so unique TCR beta chains, 9.5 million to 12 million of which were shared by at least two donors. Raw reads were error-corrected and collapsed into unique sequences with a nearest-neighbor algorithm that merged closely related sequences to remove PCR and sequencing errors. CDR3 sequences were aligned to IMGT reference sequences to assign V, D and J gene segments. For a sequence to be retained, at least a six-nucleotide match to both a V gene segment and a J gene segment was required. A rearrangement was called productive if the CDR3 had no stop codons and remained in frame with V and J, and every other rearrangement was called non-productive. Following IMGT convention, CDR3 was defined as the stretch from the second conserved V-encoded cysteine up to the conserved J-encoded phenylalanine. In an earlier analysis of around 640 of the donors, sequences lacking an unambiguous match to a single V gene segment were excluded. In an earlier analysis of a few hundred of the donors, V segments were called functional above 56.7% productive rearrangements and were called segregating when the between-donor standard deviation exceeded 5%. A statistical classification framework was built to diagnose cytomegalovirus status from the catalog of TCR beta chain sequences. A later analysis assigned V and J genes by comparing TCR nucleotide sequences with IMGT/GENE-DB human TR gene sequences. A later analysis assigned CDR3 sequences and most-parsimonious VDJ recombination scenarios with the TCRdist pipeline. In a later analysis, each TCR beta chain was defined by its CDR3 amino acid sequence together with its V-gene family, and reads without a unique V-gene family were excluded. In a later analysis, 450 to 600 highly shared, low-generation-probability nucleotide sequences were removed to address suspected cross-contamination and a sequencing artifact. For each public chain, a later analysis derived a clonal expansion index from normalized ranks of inferred template counts within each repertoire. Generation probabilities in a later analysis came from a VDJ recombination model fitted to out-of-frame rearrangements, and those results were checked against IGoR. Hypergeometric tests were used in a later analysis to score TCR-TCR, TCR-HLA and TCR-CMV co-occurrence, with a repertoire-size bias correction applied to the TCR pairs. False discovery rates were estimated in a later analysis by permuting HLA or CMV assignments 20 times. A later analysis grouped co-occurring TCRs with DBSCAN, adding TCRdist sequence similarity when clustering within HLA-allele-positive subsets. For co-occurrence clustering, repertoires with fewer than 30,000 or more than 120,000 public chains were excluded, along with five repertoires with anomalous nucleotide sharing. TCRdb carries this immuneACCESS record with in-frame sequences only. Its versions omit some clonotypes, under half of them owing to an unresolved V gene in the studies checked, with the rest unexplained. That table furnishes V, J and clone size, whereas the DNA furnished D and trimming. The sample table shows roughly 150,000 clones, and approximately 80% are seen once. Jointly, the top ten make up more than 2% of the sample.

What the study reported, not specific to this receptor: A further reported finding was that TCR beta sequences accurately predicted the HLA-A and HLA-B alleles for most subjects in the first cohort. A group of highly shared sequence variants was considered likely to be a technical artifact of the sequencing pipeline. When HLA alleles, especially DR and DQ, strongly co-occurred, attributing TCR associations to individual alleles was difficult. Most TCR sequences were seen in very few donors, while some public TCRs were found in many individuals. In a later genetic analysis, fewer N-insertions in productive TCRs were reported among donors in an Asian-associated ancestry cluster than the roughly 700-donor mean. In a later analysis, TCR association rates were found to vary across HLA loci, with the most associated TCRs seen for DRB1 alleles and the fewest for HLA-C alleles. Linkage disequilibrium might explain the correlated functional status among segregating V segments, but an unknown experimental factor could not be excluded. It was suggested by the authors that the approach could potentially be generalized to other disease states and immunological phenotypes. Because counts were too low, some 16 rarely observed V segments, including chromosome 9 orphons, were excluded from the earlier analysis of around 640 of the donors. Because some donors lacked HLA typing at each locus, the association tests relied only on the typed subset. The cohort was sequenced for TCR beta chains only, and without alpha or paired-chain data the features that could be detected were limited. Immune exposure information for the cohort was limited to CMV serostatus. A later analysis reported that several top co-occurrence clusters appeared linked to parvovirus B19, influenza, CMV and Epstein-Barr virus. The 87-base-pair reads could not distinguish some IMGT-functional V segments, including TRBV6-2 and TRBV6-3, so those segments were excluded. A later analysis associated roughly 17,000 TCR beta sequences with specific HLA alleles at a false discovery rate of 0.05. In a later genetic analysis, a missense DCLRE1C variant was associated with V-gene and J-gene trimming of TCR beta chains, and the association was replicated in an independent cohort. The study gave a list of about 150 TCR beta chains associated with cytomegalovirus. Cytomegalovirus status was reported to be diagnosed by the classifier with high specificity and sensitivity in both the original and validation cohorts. Most CMV-associated TCR beta chains appeared to be HLA-restricted in a later analysis, and the HLA associations seemed to be driven largely by CMV exposure. A few of the identified cytomegalovirus-associated TCR beta chains were confirmed in vitro to be specific for cytomegalovirus antigens. In an earlier analysis of 587 of the donors, most TCR beta V segments appeared in productive rearrangements about 87% or about 30% of the time, broadly matching IMGT annotations. In a later analysis, HLA-associated TCR beta chains showed more clonal expansion and lower generation probabilities than non-associated chains that were equally common. Presence/absence analyses assumed roughly uniform sequencing depth across donors, an assumption that may not hold.

The cohort was made up of about 610 healthy bone marrow donors. At the time of sampling, all cohort members were nominally healthy, though unrecorded immune exposures were likely present. The donor was CMV seropositive and was included in the group of approximately 310 seropositive cohort members. Each donor provided a peripheral blood sample, and peripheral blood mononuclear cells were used for TCR beta sequencing. The Qiagen DNeasy Blood Extraction Kit was used to extract genomic DNA from the blood cell samples. Material: PBMCs. This clonotype originated in a man aged 45 to 65 in good health and CMV-seropositive. This sequence uses TRBV18 and TRBJ2-7; the central 12 bases match TRBD2. At the DNA level, the sequence is TGTGCCAGCTCACCCACTAGCGGGGGGTTCTACGAGCAGTACTTC. This sequence encodes CASSPTSGGFYEQYF. The CDR3 plus the reference TRBV18 and TRBJ2-7 genes for the other parts give the full variable domain: NAGVMQNPRHLVRRRGQEARLRCSPMKGHSHVYWYRQLPEEGLKFMVYLQKENIIDESGMPKERFSAEFPKEGPSILRIQQVVRGDSAAYFCASSPTSGGFYEQYFGPGTRLTVT.